What follows describes a single T cell receptor beta chain. The antigen this receptor binds is unknown. The record has no base qualities; no much larger clone is one base away. This record belongs to a study of shared clonotypes between healthy human individuals (dated by TCRdb to the early 2020s). Study-wide context: A couple of women and a few men aged 18 to 49 years were included in the cohort. Blood TCR repertoires of five healthy adults were deeply sequenced to estimate repertoire size and the extent of clonotype sharing between individuals. For each donor, three plates each were used for CD4 naive and CD4 memory, two plates were used for CD8 naive, and one plate was used for CD8 memory. To increase sequencing depth and limit assay-specific biases, different laboratories used diverse techniques to prepare libraries and sequence TCR repertoires. Between about 0.85 and 10 billion PBMCs per donor were obtained by leukapheresis. Findings and caveats that apply to the study as a whole: Even with the large sequencing depth, rarefaction of the sorted-subset datasets indicated that sequencing was incomplete. Larger estimated clonotype richness was generally found for naive subsets than for memory subsets. Only blood was sampled, and tissue TCR repertoires likely differ from those in blood. Compared with non-shared clonotypes, the clonotypes found in all four sorted-subset donors had higher generation probabilities. Based on pairwise subsampling, the degree of clonotype sharing among donors was expected to be affected by sequencing depth. Because the study included only a small number of donors, the genetic and exposure-history diversity represented was limited. Across a handful of donors, about 4.5% of naive CD4, roughly 3.8% of naive CD8, under 2.5% of memory CD4, and 0.4% to 0.45% of memory CD8 clonotypes were shared.

Using the deep immunoSEQ assay, TCR CDR3 regions were amplified from genomic DNA by multiplex PCR. Genomic DNA extracted from each cell subset was distributed evenly over all wells of several immunoSEQ 96-well plates, and each plate served as one replicate. For sorted subsets, each replicate PCR was loaded with about 0.2 ug genomic DNA, equivalent to roughly 30,000 T cell genomes. Purified libraries were measured with a Qubit 3.0 fluorometer, size-checked on a Bioanalyzer 2100, and measured again with the KAPA Library Quantification kit. Every immunoSEQ 96-well plate was sequenced on a dedicated single-read 150-cycle Illumina NextSeq 550 flow cell. In the authors' own workflow: The immunoSEQ output contained only junctional sequences without quality scores, so filtering could not match that applied to full-length reads. Sequences were annotated with PyIR, a Python wrapper for IgBLAST v1.9, using IMGT germline references to assign V/J genes and CDR3. Reads were removed for weak V/J assignments (E-value above 1e-6), missing CDR3, stop codons, out-of-frame junctions, or ambiguous translated residues. V3J clonotypes were defined by identical inferred V gene, J gene, and CDR3 amino acid sequence. Percentage overlap between repertoires was calculated by dividing the number of shared unique clonotypes by the size of the smaller repertoire. RTK rarefaction, the Chao1 estimator, and Recon v2.1 estimates of unobserved clonotypes were used to assess repertoire richness. Generation probabilities were computed with OLGA for all TCRbeta clonotypes obtained by the gDNA method from a handful of donors. TCRdb carries this immuneACCESS record with in-frame sequences only. Its versions omit some clonotypes, under half of them owing to an unresolved V gene in the studies checked, with the rest unexplained. V and J calls and clone size come straight from that table; D and trimming were deduced from the DNA. Within this sample are about 550,000 clones, with less than 97% of them counted one time only. The ten largest clones take up around 0.11% of the sample.

CD8 naive samples were obtained by positive selection for CCR7 among CD45RO-negative cells, yielding a CD45RA+CCR7+ population from which TemRA cells were excluded. Donors were healthy HIV-negative adults with no recently reported acute infections or vaccinations. Every donor was a Caucasian adult residing in Nashville, Tennessee, USA. Blood was collected by leukapheresis, and PBMCs were isolated by Ficoll-Histopaque density gradient centrifugation and then cryopreserved in liquid nitrogen vapor phase. Analytical flow cytometry was used to check the purity and quantity of each magnetically sorted T cell population. Genomic DNA was isolated from each sorted fraction and quantified by UV absorbance on a Nanodrop 2000c. Spanning cysteine to phenylalanine, the CDR3 consists of 15 amino acids. The read is trimmed to its CDR3 DNA, 45 bases read in frame from base 1. V lost 5 bases and J lost 1 base; the stretch between them is 15 bases long. The germline V gene provides CDR1 KGHSH and CDR2 LQKENI.

Rearrangement joined TRBV18 to TRBJ2-7; TRBD2 is perhaps the D gene, given 5 matching bases. This clonotype was obtained from a woman aged 25-40 years in good health. Sequenced: naive CD8+ T cells sorted from blood. Explained via the paper, the cell subset or site label denotes: CD45RA+CCR7+. The CDR3 region: CASSVAGGPSYEQYF. The nucleotide sequence reads as follows: TGTGCCAGCTCAGTGGCGGGCGGACCATCCTACGAGCAGTACTTC.